These 8 T cell receptor beta chains originate from one sample sequenced in a study of shared clonotypes between healthy human individuals. Assay: immunoSEQ multiplex PCR; the TCRdb copy retains only in-frame clones and omits some. In the table there are about 2 million clones, approximately 94% of which are singletons. Naive CD8 cells lacked CD45RO and underwent positive selection for CCR7, leaving out terminally differentiated effector memory CD45RA+ cells. What was sequenced was naive CD8+ T cells sorted from blood. These receptors were obtained from a man younger than 35 in good health.

The chain couples TRBV5-4 to TRBJ1-2; D is unclear. This CDR3 spans 12 amino acids. The V gene's germline CDR1 is SGHNT and CDR2 YYREEE (reference sequence). Trimming took off 3 bases at V and 7 bases at J, with 10 bases between the two ends. CDR3 coding DNA: TGTGCCAGCAGCTCGGGTTTAGGTGGCTACACCTTC. This codes for CASSSGLGGYTF.

The chain carries TRBV7-2 and TRBJ2-3, with 7 bases lining up with TRBD1. V was clipped by 5 bases and J by 1 base; unmatched bases: 9. This CDR3 is 16 amino acids long. Germline CDR1 and CDR2: SGHTA and FQGNSA. CDR3 sequence: CASSITGVGGTDTQYF. The CDR3 DNA sequence: TGTGCCAGCAGCATAACAGGGGTTGGAGGCACAGATACGCAGTATTTT.

CDR3 protein: CASSNHQQGFFSVAFF. The CDR3 DNA reads TGTGCCAGCAGCAATCACCAACAGGGTTTTTTTTCTGTAGCTTTCTTT. This rearrangement joins TRBV5-6 to TRBJ1-1, with D possibly being TRBD1 (6 bases). Germline lookup yields CDR1 SGHDT and CDR2 YYEEEE. This CDR3 is 16 amino acids long. V lost 4 bases and J lost 10, with 26 bases in between.

This chain's CDR3 is CASSSPPSGRASSNTGELFF. The CDR3, as DNA: TGTGCCAGCAGCTCGCCCCCCAGCGGGAGGGCCTCTAGTAACACCGGGGAGCTGTTTTTT. The chain combines TRBV5-4 with TRBJ2-2, with 10 bases identical to TRBD2. Trimming removed 3 bases from V and 2 bases from J; junction bases left unmatched: 16. The CDR3 extends over 20 amino acids. Germline loops: CDR1 SGHNT, CDR2 YYREEE (reference sequence).

The rearrangement uses TRBV6-1 and TRBJ2-7, with 11 bases that match TRBD1. CDR3 length equals 15 residues. V dropped 6 bases and J dropped 2; count of bases not matched to a gene: 6. Per germline, CDR1 MNHNS and CDR2 SASEGT. The CDR3 is CASSDRTGGPYEQYF. In DNA, the CDR3 is TGTGCCAGCAGCGATCGGACAGGGGGCCCCTACGAGCAGTACTTC.

This clone was observed once. Different DNA sequences within this sample yield the same CDR3. CDR3 sequence (DNA): TGTGCCAGCAGTGAGGGATACCAAGAGACCCAGTACTTC. Encoded protein: CASSEGYQETQYF. This rearrangement joins TRBV25-1 to TRBJ2-5; no reliable D call. Trimming took 3 bases from V and 0 from J, leaving 5 bases between them. Per the germline V gene, CDR1 is MGHDK and CDR2 is SYGVNS. The CDR3 is 13 amino acids.

The rearrangement joins TRBV7-2 to TRBJ2-7, with D perhaps given as TRBD1 or TRBD2 (6 bases each). V was trimmed by 6 bases and J by 5 bases, leaving 17 bases between them. Germline lookup yields CDR1 SGHTA and CDR2 FQGNSA. The length of the CDR3 is 14 residues. CDR3 residues: CASRYFGGPHEQYF. The CDR3 nucleotides are TGTGCCAGCAGATACTTTGGGGGGCCCCACGAGCAGTACTTC.

The V and J genes are TRBV11-2 and TRBJ1-2, with no clear D. CDR3 length equals 17 residues. Germline V gives CDR1 SGHAT, CDR2 FQNNGV. Trimming took off 0 bases at V and 5 bases at J, with 19 bases between the two ends. The DNA for the CDR3 is TGTGCCAGCAGCTTAGATTTGTTCGGGGTAGGCGGATATGGCTACACCTTC. Its translation: CASSLDLFGVGGYGYTF. The entire variable domain, with the rest obtained from reference TRBV11-2 and TRBJ1-2, is as follows: EAGVAQSPRYKIIEKRQSVAFWCNPISGHATLYWYQQILGQGPKLLIQFQNNGVVDDSQLPKDRFSAERLKGVDSTLKIQPAKLEDSAVYLCASSLDLFGVGGYGYTFGSGTRLTVV.